This T cell receptor beta chain was recovered during a study of beta chain features in type 1 diabetes. As for this clone: Its antigen is currently unknown.

Study outcomes and limitations: Moderate yet significant TCRB CDR3 shortening was seen in Type 1 diabetes patients in all four CD4+ subsets.

Expressed TCRB transcripts got sequenced, as all isolated RNA was reverse transcribed. Assay: immunoSEQ multiplex PCR; the TCRdb copy retains only in-frame clones and omits some. The sample lists hundreds of thousands of clones, under 15% occurring once. The CDR3 has 17 amino acids. The germline V gene encodes CDR1 LNHNV and CDR2 YYDKDF (reference sequence). V was cut by 0 bases and J by 0 bases, with 14 bases left in between. The specimen was naive CD4+ T cells from blood. The TCR originated in a man aged 18 to 29 with type 1 diabetes. The chain couples TRBV15 to TRBJ1-1; D call uncertain. CDR3 coding DNA: TGTGCCACCAGCAGAGAGCCCAAAGATGGGATGAACACTGAAGCTTTCTTT. Its protein is CATSREPKDGMNTEAFF.